This TCR beta chain was recovered during a study of T cell responses to AZD1222 COVID-19 vaccine. Turning to the study itself: Second-dose timings of about 4 or about 12 weeks were pooled. Study findings and constraints: AZD1222 recipients seropositive at baseline numbered only six or seven. Vaccination with two AZD1222 doses was followed by a rise in Spike-specific TCR breadth and depth.

Here immunoSEQ multiplex PCR was the method, and the copy in TCRdb shows in-frame clones only, minus some. The sample includes roughly 160,000 clones, about 90% of them seen just once. Note on this clone: The antigen remains undetermined.

V lost 4 bases and J lost 2; bases outside the gene matches: 8. The length of the CDR3 is 15 residues. Germline V CDR1 and CDR2: MDHEN, SYDVKM. J is TRBJ2-7 and V is TRBV28; 7 nucleotides align to TRBD1. This material consisted of peripheral blood, taken on day 0 of AZD1222 vaccination. This receptor was taken from an adult in good health. The DNA for the CDR3 is TGTGCCAGCAGTTCACCCCGGGACAGACCCTACGAGCAGTACTTC. It yields the protein CASSSPRDRPYEQYF.